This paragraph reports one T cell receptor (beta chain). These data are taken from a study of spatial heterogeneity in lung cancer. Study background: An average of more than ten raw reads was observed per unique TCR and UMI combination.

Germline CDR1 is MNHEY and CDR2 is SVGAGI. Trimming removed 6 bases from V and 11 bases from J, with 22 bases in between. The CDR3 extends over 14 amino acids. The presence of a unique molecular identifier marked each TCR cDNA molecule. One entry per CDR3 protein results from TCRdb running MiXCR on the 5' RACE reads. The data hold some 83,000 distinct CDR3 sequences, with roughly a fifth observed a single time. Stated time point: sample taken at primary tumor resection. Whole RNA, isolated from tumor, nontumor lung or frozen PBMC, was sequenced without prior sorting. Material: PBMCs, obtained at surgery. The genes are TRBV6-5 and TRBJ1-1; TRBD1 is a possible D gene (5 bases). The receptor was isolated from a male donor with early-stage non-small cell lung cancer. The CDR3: CASRLQAETVKAFF. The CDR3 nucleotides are TGTGCCAGCAGATTACAAGCAGAGACAGTGAAGGCTTTCTTT.